The subject of this entry is one TCR beta chain. Its antigen remains unknown. The data derive from a study of OX40 agonist ivuxolimab in advanced cancers. At the level of the study: Patients were given ivuxolimab, an antibody that agonizes OX40 (CD134). The dose of intravenous ivuxolimab that patients received every 2 weeks ranged from 0.01 to 10 mg/kg. Dose-escalation subjects each had hepatocellular carcinoma, melanoma, renal cell or head and neck cancer. Study results and caveats: Dosing at 0.1 to 3.0 mg/kg was accompanied by clonal expansion of CD4+ and CD8+ blood T cells by week 6.

CDR3 size: 16 residues. Germline V gene data show CDR1 as MGHRA and CDR2 as YSYEKL. Some clones are missing from TCRdb's copy, which holds only in-frame ones; the method was immunoSEQ multiplex PCR. There are about 63,000 clones in the sample; around 93% occur only once, and less than 5% lies in the top ten. The chain recombines TRBV4-1 with TRBJ2-5, with D possibly being TRBD1 (6 bases). Judging by the DNA end, TRBJ2-7 fits better; the J call may be wrong. Material: CD4+ or CD8+ T cells sorted from blood, obtained in a trial of the OX40 agonist ivuxolimab. The receptor was isolated from an adult with an advanced solid tumor such as melanoma, head and neck, liver or kidney cancer. DNA of the CDR3: TGCGCCAGCAGCCAAGTGTGGGGGACAAACTCCTACGAGCAGTACTTC. Amino acids: CASSQVWGTNSYEQYF.